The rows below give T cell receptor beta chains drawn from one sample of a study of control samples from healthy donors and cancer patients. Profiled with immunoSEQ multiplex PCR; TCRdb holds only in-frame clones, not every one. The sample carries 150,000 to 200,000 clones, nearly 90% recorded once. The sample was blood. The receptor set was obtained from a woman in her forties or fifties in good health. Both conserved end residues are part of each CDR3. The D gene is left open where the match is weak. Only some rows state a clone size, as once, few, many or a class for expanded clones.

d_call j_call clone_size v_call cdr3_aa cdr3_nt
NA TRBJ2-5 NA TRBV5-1 CASSLGRERETQYF TGCGCCAGCAGCCTGGGAAGGGAACGAGAGACCCAGTACTTC
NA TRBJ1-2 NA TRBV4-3 CASSQGGTNYGYTF TGCGCCAGCAGCCAAGGAGGGACTAACTATGGCTACACCTTC
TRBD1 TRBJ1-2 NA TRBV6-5 CASNTDRGYGYTF TGTGCCAGCAACACTGACAGGGGGTATGGCTACACCTTC
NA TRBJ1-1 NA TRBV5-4 CASSEDRFNTEAFF TGTGCCAGCAGCGAGGACAGATTTAACACTGAAGCTTTCTTT
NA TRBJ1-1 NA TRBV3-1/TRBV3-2 CASSQRDSFVSTEAFF TGTGCCAGCAGCCAACGCGACAGTTTCGTTTCCACTGAAGCTTTCTTT
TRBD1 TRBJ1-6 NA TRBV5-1 CASTPGQGRASPLHF TGCGCCAGCACGCCGGGACAGGGAAGGGCTTCACCCCTCCACTTT
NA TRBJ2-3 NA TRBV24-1 CATRGYGTDTQYF TGTGCCACCAGGGGGTACGGCACAGATACGCAGTATTTT
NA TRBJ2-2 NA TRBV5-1 CASSLGQVNTGELFF TGCGCCAGCAGCTTAGGGCAGGTGAACACCGGGGAGCTGTTTTTT
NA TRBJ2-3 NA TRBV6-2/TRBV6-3 CASSTLEDTQYF TGTGCCAGCAGTACCCTGGAAGATACGCAGTATTTT
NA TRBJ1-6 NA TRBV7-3 CASSLRGADNSPLHF TGTGCCAGCAGCTTAAGAGGGGCAGATAATTCACCCCTCCACTTT
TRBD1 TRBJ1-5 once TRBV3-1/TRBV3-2 CASSQVLDRRYSNQPQHF TGTGCCAGCAGCCAAGTTTTGGACAGGAGATATAGCAATCAGCCCCAGCATTTT
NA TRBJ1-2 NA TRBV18 CASSPLITGDNYGYTF TGTGCCAGCTCACCCCTGATAACAGGTGATAACTATGGCTACACCTTC
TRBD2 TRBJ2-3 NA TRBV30 CAWSLRLAEITDTQYF TGTGCCTGGAGTCTCCGACTAGCGGAGATCACAGATACGCAGTATTTT
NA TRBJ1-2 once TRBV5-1 CASSLRGTYGYTF TGCGCCAGCAGCTTGAGGGGAACCTATGGCTACACCTTC
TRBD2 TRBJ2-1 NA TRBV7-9 CASTPTGGHEQFF TGTGCCAGCACCCCGACGGGGGGACATGAGCAGTTCTTC
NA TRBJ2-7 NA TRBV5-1 CASSAEPTTSYEQYF TGCGCCAGCAGCGCGGAGCCTACCACCTCCTACGAGCAGTACTTC
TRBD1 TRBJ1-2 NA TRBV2 CASSQGQANYGYTF TGTGCCAGCAGCCAGGGACAGGCTAACTATGGCTACACCTTC
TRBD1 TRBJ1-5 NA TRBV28 CASSLQGVRQPQHF TGTGCCAGCAGTTTACAGGGGGTGAGGCAGCCCCAGCATTTT
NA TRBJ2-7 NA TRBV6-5 CASSNRAGYPYEQYF TGTGCCAGCAGTAACCGGGCCGGATACCCTTACGAGCAGTACTTC
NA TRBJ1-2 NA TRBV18 CASSPSSTGLGYTF TGTGCCAGCTCACCCTCCTCGACAGGCCTTGGCTACACCTTC
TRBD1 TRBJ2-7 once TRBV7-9 CASSLVGTGGEQYF TGTGCCAGCAGCTTAGTTGGGACAGGCGGCGAGCAGTACTTC
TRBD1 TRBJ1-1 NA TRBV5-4 CASSSKVTGDTEAFF TGTGCCAGCAGCTCCAAGGTTACAGGGGACACTGAAGCTTTCTTT
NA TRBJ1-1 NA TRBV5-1 CASRRGFEAFF TGCGCCAGCCGGAGGGGCTTTGAAGCTTTCTTT
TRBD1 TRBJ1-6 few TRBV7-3 CASSLDTGANSPLHF TGTGCCAGCAGCTTAGACACAGGGGCAAACTCACCCCTCCACTTT
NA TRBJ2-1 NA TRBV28 CASLSPAYNEQFF TGTGCCAGCCTATCCCCTGCTTACAATGAGCAGTTCTTC
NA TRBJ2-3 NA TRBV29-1 CSVGSSLGTDTQYF TGCAGCGTTGGTAGCTCCCTCGGCACAGATACGCAGTATTTT
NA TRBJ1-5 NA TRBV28 CASSPPGPNQPQHF TGTGCCAGCAGTCCCCCGGGTCCCAATCAGCCCCAGCATTTT
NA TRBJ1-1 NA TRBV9 CASSVEGGIEAFF TGTGCCAGCAGCGTAGAGGGGGGCATTGAAGCTTTCTTT
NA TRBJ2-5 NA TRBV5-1 CASSFRTVGMETQYF TGCGCCAGCAGCTTCCGGACGGTGGGGATGGAGACCCAGTACTTC
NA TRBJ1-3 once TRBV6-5 CASGRRISGNTIYF TGTGCCAGCGGACGCCGTATCTCTGGAAACACCATATATTTT
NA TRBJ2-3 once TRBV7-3 CASSPGQPIPADTQYF TGTGCCAGCAGCCCCGGACAGCCCATCCCGGCAGATACGCAGTATTTT
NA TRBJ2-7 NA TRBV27 CASSLTGTGSSYEQYF TGTGCCAGCAGTTTAACCGGGACGGGGAGCTCCTACGAGCAGTACTTC
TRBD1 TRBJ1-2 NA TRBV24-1 CATSDSGTGGGYTF TGTGCCACCAGTGATTCCGGGACAGGGGGTGGCTACACCTTC
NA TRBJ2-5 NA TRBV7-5 CVRSLARQGGETQYF TGTGTCAGAAGCTTAGCAAGACAGGGGGGGGAGACCCAGTACTTC
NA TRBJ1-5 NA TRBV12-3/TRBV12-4 CASRPTGQPQHF TGTGCCAGCAGACCGACGGGGCAGCCCCAGCATTTT
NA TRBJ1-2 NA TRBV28 CASSLGQGSWYGYTF TGTGCCAGCAGTTTAGGGCAGGGGTCATGGTATGGCTACACCTTC
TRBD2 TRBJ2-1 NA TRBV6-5 CASGRARGNEQFF TGTGCCAGTGGGAGGGCCCGGGGCAATGAGCAGTTCTTC
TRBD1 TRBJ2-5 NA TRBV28 CASSLLPRTGGYQETQYF TGTGCCAGCAGTTTATTACCGCGGACAGGGGGTTACCAAGAGACCCAGTACTTC
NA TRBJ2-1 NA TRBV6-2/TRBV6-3 CASSPDRVNEQFF TGTGCCAGCAGCCCCGATAGGGTAAATGAGCAGTTCTTC
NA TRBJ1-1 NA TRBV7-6 CASSLSRETEAFF TGTGCCAGCAGCTTAAGTCGAGAGACTGAAGCTTTCTTT
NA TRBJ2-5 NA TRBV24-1 CATEEGYQETQYF TGTGCCACCGAAGAAGGGTACCAAGAGACCCAGTACTTC
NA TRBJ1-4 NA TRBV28 CASSLEGAGRDEKLFF TGTGCCAGCAGTTTGGAAGGGGCAGGACGGGATGAAAAACTGTTTTTT
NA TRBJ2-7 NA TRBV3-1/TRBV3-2 CASRLSVRSYEQYF TGTGCCAGCAGACTCTCGGTTCGCTCCTACGAGCAGTACTTC